These T cell receptor beta chains were read from a single sample in a study of shared T cell receptors in the human thymus. Here immunoSEQ multiplex PCR was the method, and the copy in TCRdb shows in-frame clones only, minus some. The sample shows hundreds of thousands of clones, 75% to 85% of them seen only once. These data were also filed under a second study, of human thymus T cells.

The specimen was thymocytes. These receptors came from a boy under two years old with a congenital heart defect. CDR3s include the opening cysteine and the closing phenylalanine or tryptophan. A D gene is named only where the DNA matches it firmly. Size tells how often a clone was seen (once, few, many) or the class of an expanded clone, and some rows leave it out.

TRBV30	NA	NA	TRBJ1-2	TGTGCCTGGAGGCGATCTGACTATGGCTACACCTTC	CAWRRSDYGYTF
TRBV7-6	NA	NA	TRBJ1-5	TGTGCCAGCAGCTTAGCTGAGGATGGCAATCAGCCCCAGCATTTT	CASSLAEDGNQPQHF
TRBV5-5	NA	NA	TRBJ2-5	TGTGCCAGCAGCTTGGCGTCGCGGGGGCTGGAGGAGACCCAGTACTTC	CASSLASRGLEETQYF
TRBV4-2	NA	TRBD2	TRBJ2-7	TGTGCCAGCAGCCAAGACGGCCCCCGGACTAGCGGGATCCCCTACGAGCAGTACTTC	CASSQDGPRTSGIPYEQYF
TRBV27	few	NA	TRBJ2-1	TGTGCCAGCAGTCCCCTAAACAATGAGCAGTTCTTC	CASSPLNNEQFF
TRBV7-8	once	TRBD1	TRBJ2-1	TGTGCCAGCACCTCGGACAGGGCCTCACCTAAGTTCTTC	CASTSDRASPKFF
TRBV1	NA	NA	TRBJ2-4	TGCACCAGCAGCCAGGGGGGGGGACTAGCGGGAGGTGGAGCCAAAAACATTCAGTACTTC	CTSSQGGGLAGGGAKNIQYF
TRBV5-4	NA	NA	TRBJ2-7	TGTGCCAGCAGCTTGTACAGGGCCCCCTACGAGCAGTACTTC	CASSLYRAPYEQYF
TRBV4-3	once	NA	TRBJ2-1	TGCGCCAGCAGCCAAGATAAGCACAATGAGCAGTTCTTC	CASSQDKHNEQFF
TRBV7-6	once	NA	TRBJ1-1	TGTGCCAGCAGCCCCAGGACAGCCGGGACTGAAGCTTTCTTT	CASSPRTAGTEAFF
TRBV27	NA	NA	TRBJ2-7	TGTGCCAGCAGCCGACAGTCCGGCTCCTACGAGCAGTACTTC	CASSRQSGSYEQYF
TRBV28	few	NA	TRBJ1-2	TGTGCCAGCAGTTTACCAGACACAAACTATGGCTACACCTTC	CASSLPDTNYGYTF
TRBV7-9	NA	NA	TRBJ2-1	TGTGCCAGCAGCTTAGAGCCAGGGGCAGTCTACAATGAGCAGTTCTTC	CASSLEPGAVYNEQFF
TRBV29-1	NA	NA	TRBJ2-7	TGCAGCGTCCGCTGGGACACCCCCTCCTACGAGCAGTACTTC	CSVRWDTPSYEQYF
TRBV29-1	NA	NA	TRBJ2-7	TGCAGCGTTGCCAGTGATCTCTCAAGCTCCTACGAGCAGTACTTC	CSVASDLSSSYEQYF
TRBV5-1	NA	NA	TRBJ2-7	TGCGCCAGCAGCTTGTTGAGAGGGATGGGCTCCTACGAGCAGTACTTC	CASSLLRGMGSYEQYF
TRBV28	NA	NA	TRBJ1-1	TGTGCCAGCAGTCCACCGGGGACTGAAGCTTTCTTT	CASSPPGTEAFF
TRBV30	NA	NA	TRBJ1-2	TGTGCCTGGACCCCCGTCCCCCTCTATGGCTACACCTTC	CAWTPVPLYGYTF
TRBV4-3	NA	TRBD2	TRBJ2-5	TGCGCCAGCAGCCGCGGAGCGGGGCAGGAGACCCAGTACTTC	CASSRGAGQETQYF
TRBV21-1	NA	NA	TRBJ1-3	TGTGCCAGCAAGGGACACTCTGGAAACACCATATATTTT	CASKGHSGNTIYF
TRBV7-6	NA	NA	TRBJ2-1	TGTGCCAGCAGCTTAGACCACCTTACCGCGGGAAGCGCTCGGAATGAGCAGTTCTTC	CASSLDHLTAGSARNEQFF
TRBV7-9	once	TRBD2	TRBJ2-7	TGTGCCAGCAGCCCCCCCGGGGGGTTCGAGCAGTACTTC	CASSPPGGFEQYF
TRBV6-1	NA	TRBD1	TRBJ1-2	TGTGCCAGCAGACCCGGGGACAGGAGTAACTATGGCTACACCTTC	CASRPGDRSNYGYTF
TRBV25-1	NA	TRBD1	TRBJ1-1	TGTGCCAGTCGGAGAAATAGGGGGCTCCGGACTGAAGCTTTCTTT	CASRRNRGLRTEAFF
TRBV6-1	NA	NA	TRBJ2-7	TGTGCCAGCAGTGAAAACCCTTTTAAGCGCAGGGCAGAGCAGTACTTC	CASSENPFKRRAEQYF
TRBV5-1	NA	NA	TRBJ2-1	TGCGCCAGCAGAGGAGGGCCCAGGGAGCAGTTCTTC	CASRGGPREQFF
TRBV27	NA	TRBD1	TRBJ2-7	TGTGCCAGCAGCCAACCAGGACAGGGGCACTACGAGCAGTACTTC	CASSQPGQGHYEQYF
TRBV28	NA	TRBD1	TRBJ1-4	TGTGCCAGCAGTTGGGGAAGAACAGGGGGCTCAAATGAAAAACTGTTTTTT	CASSWGRTGGSNEKLFF
TRBV15	NA	NA	TRBJ2-7	TGTGCCACCAGCAGACTGTACGAGCAGTACTTC	CATSRLYEQYF
TRBV7-8	NA	TRBD2	TRBJ2-7	TGTGCCAGCAGCCGTTCTAGCGGATACGAGCAGTACTTC	CASSRSSGYEQYF
TRBV5-1	few	TRBD1	TRBJ2-5	TGCGCCAGCAGCTTATTAGGTGACAGGGGCCAAGAGACCCAGTACTTC	CASSLLGDRGQETQYF
TRBV27	NA	NA	TRBJ1-1	TGTGCCAGCAGTTCCTCGCGCCGGGGGACTGAAGCTTTCTTT	CASSSSRRGTEAFF
TRBV15	NA	TRBD2	TRBJ2-1	TGTGCCACCAGCAGTCCCCCGGGACTAGCTTCACCAACCTACAATGAGCAGTTCTTC	CATSSPPGLASPTYNEQFF
TRBV28	NA	TRBD2	TRBJ2-1	TGTGCCAGCGGCCGATCCGGGACTAGTTATCGAAATGAGCAGTTCTTC	CASGRSGTSYRNEQFF
TRBV7-9	NA	TRBD1	TRBJ2-7	TGTGCCAGCAGCTTAGCGGGACAGGGGGTCTACGAGCAGTACTTC	CASSLAGQGVYEQYF
TRBV18	NA	TRBD2	TRBJ2-7	TGTGCCAGCTCACCCAAGCGGGAGGGCCTCTACGAGCAGTACTTC	CASSPKREGLYEQYF
TRBV2	NA	TRBD2	TRBJ2-5	TGTGCCAGCAGTGAACGGCGGGAGTGTGGAGAGACCCAGTACTTC	CASSERRECGETQYF
TRBV7-2	NA	TRBD1	TRBJ2-5	TGTGCCAGCAGCTTACAGGGGGCAGGAGAGACCCAGTACTTC	CASSLQGAGETQYF
TRBV5-1	few	TRBD1	TRBJ2-7	TGCGCCAGCAGCCCGGGGGACAGGGGTGGGGAGCAGTACTTC	CASSPGDRGGEQYF
TRBV14	NA	TRBD1	TRBJ1-1	TGTGCCAGCAGCCTAAACGGACAGGGCCAGAACACTGAAGCTTTCTTT	CASSLNGQGQNTEAFF
TRBV29-1	NA	NA	TRBJ1-2	TGCAGCGCCTACAGCTATCCCTATGGCTACACCTTC	CSAYSYPYGYTF
TRBV11-2	NA	TRBD1	TRBJ1-2	TGTGCCAGCAGCCTCGGGACAGGGGTATCATATGGCTACACCTTC	CASSLGTGVSYGYTF
TRBV10-1	once	TRBD2	TRBJ2-3	TGCGCCAGCAGTGAGGAGAGGAGCGGGAGTGCGGGAGATACGCAGTATTTT	CASSEERSGSAGDTQYF
TRBV6-5	once	TRBD1	TRBJ2-5	TGTGCCAGCAGTTACTGTGGGGCAGGGGGCCAGGAGACCCAGTACTTC	CASSYCGAGGQETQYF
TRBV19	once	NA	TRBJ1-1	TGTGCCAGTAGTCCGGGGACTCTGGGCACTGAAGCTTTCTTT	CASSPGTLGTEAFF
TRBV4-2	NA	NA	TRBJ2-5	TGTGCCAGCAGCCAAGATCCGGGAGGGGGCGAGACCCAGTACTTC	CASSQDPGGGETQYF
TRBV4-1	NA	NA	TRBJ2-6	TGCGCCAGCAGCGCGAGCTCTGGGGCCAACGTCCTGACTTTC	CASSASSGANVLTF
TRBV9	NA	TRBD1	TRBJ1-2	TGTGCCAGCAGCCCCGACAGGGCGAGGGGCTACACCTTC	CASSPDRARGYTF
TRBV18	NA	TRBD2	TRBJ2-7	TGTGCCAGCTCACCTGGACTAGCGGGAGTTGACGAGCAGTACTTC	CASSPGLAGVDEQYF